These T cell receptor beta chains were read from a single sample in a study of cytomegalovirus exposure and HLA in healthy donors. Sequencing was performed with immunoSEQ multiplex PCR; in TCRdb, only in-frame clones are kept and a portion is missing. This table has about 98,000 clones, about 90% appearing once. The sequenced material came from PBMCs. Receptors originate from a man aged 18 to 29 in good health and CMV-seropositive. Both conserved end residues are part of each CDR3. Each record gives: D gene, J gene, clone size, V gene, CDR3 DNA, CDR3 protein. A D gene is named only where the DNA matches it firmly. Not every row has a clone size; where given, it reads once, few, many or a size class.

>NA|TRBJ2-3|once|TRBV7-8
TGTGCCAGCAGCATTTTCCGGCCGACTAGCACAGATACGCAGTATTTT
CASSIFRPTSTDTQYF
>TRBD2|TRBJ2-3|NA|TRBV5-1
TGCGCCAGCAGCTTTGCGGGACTAAACACAGATACGCAGTATTTT
CASSFAGLNTDTQYF
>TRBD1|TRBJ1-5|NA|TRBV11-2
TGTGCCAGCAGCTTGGGACAGATCAATCAGCCCCAGCATTTT
CASSLGQINQPQHF
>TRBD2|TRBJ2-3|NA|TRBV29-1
TGCAGCGTTGGGGGCCTGGCGGGGGGGCCGCAGTATTTT
CSVGGLAGGPQYF
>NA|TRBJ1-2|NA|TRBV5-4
TGTGCCAGCAGCGAGGAGCTCAACTATGGCTACACCTTC
CASSEELNYGYTF
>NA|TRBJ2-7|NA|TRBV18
TGTGCCAGCTCACCCGAGCGAGGTTGGGACGAGCAGTACTTC
CASSPERGWDEQYF
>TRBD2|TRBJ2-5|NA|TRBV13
TGTGCCAGCAGCTTAGCTAGCGGGGGGGACCAAGAGACCCAGTACTTC
CASSLASGGDQETQYF
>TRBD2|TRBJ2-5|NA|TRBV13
TGTGCCAGCAGCCCCCCAGCGGGAGTGGTTGAGACCCAGTACTTC
CASSPPAGVVETQYF
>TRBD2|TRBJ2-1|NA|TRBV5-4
TGTGCCAGCAGCTCGGGGGGGCCCTCCTCCTACAATGAGCAGTTCTTC
CASSSGGPSSYNEQFF
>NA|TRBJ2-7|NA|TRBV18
TGTGCCAGCTCACCTAGGCAGGGGACCTACGAGCAGTACTTC
CASSPRQGTYEQYF
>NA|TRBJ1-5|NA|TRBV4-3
TGCGCCAGCAGCCAAGATCGGGGATACAATCAGCCCCAGCATTTT
CASSQDRGYNQPQHF
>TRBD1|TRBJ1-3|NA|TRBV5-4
TGTGCCAGCAGCCCCGGGACAGGGGGTGGAAACACCATATATTTT
CASSPGTGGGNTIYF
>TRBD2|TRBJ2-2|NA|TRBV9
TGTGCCAGCAGCTCGCTAGCGGGGGGAGACACCGGGGAGCTGTTTTTT
CASSSLAGGDTGELFF
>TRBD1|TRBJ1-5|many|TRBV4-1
TGCGCCAGCAGCCGCTACGTTGACAGGGACCAGCCCCAGCATTTT
CASSRYVDRDQPQHF
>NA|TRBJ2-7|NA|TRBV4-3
TGCGCCAGCAGCCAAGATGGATTACAGGGCTCCTACGAGCAGTACTTC
CASSQDGLQGSYEQYF
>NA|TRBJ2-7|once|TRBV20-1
TGCAGTGCTAGACAGGGGTCCGAGCAGTACTTC
CSARQGSEQYF
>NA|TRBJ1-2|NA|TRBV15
TGTGCCACCAGCCAGGAGGGCATTTTGGATGGCTACACCTTC
CATSQEGILDGYTF
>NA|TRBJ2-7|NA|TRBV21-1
TGTGCCAGCAGTAACTCCGGGACAGGGATTCAATCCTACGAGCAGTACTTC
CASSNSGTGIQSYEQYF
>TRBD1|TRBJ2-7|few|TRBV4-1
TGCGCCAGCAGCCACCCGGGACAGGGCTCCTACGAGCAGTACTTC
CASSHPGQGSYEQYF
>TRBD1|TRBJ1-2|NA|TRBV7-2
TGTGCCAGCAGCTCCCGAAATTCGTGGCAGGGGGCGAATGGCTACACCTTC
CASSSRNSWQGANGYTF
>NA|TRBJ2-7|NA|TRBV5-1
TGCGCCAGCAGCGGGGTACAGGGCTCCTACGAGCAGTACTTC
CASSGVQGSYEQYF
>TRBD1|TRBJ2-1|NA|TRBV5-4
TGTGCCAGCAGCTTGACAGGGGACAATGAGCAGTTCTTC
CASSLTGDNEQFF
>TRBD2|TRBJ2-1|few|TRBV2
TGTGCCAGCAATCGGGGGGATGAGCAGTTCTTC
CASNRGDEQFF
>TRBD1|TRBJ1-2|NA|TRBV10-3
TGTGCCATCAGTGATAAGGGGGCGGACTATGGCTACACCTTC
CAISDKGADYGYTF
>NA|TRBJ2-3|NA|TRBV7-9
TGTGCCACACTGGCGGAACCGGCCCCCTTCGATACGCAGTATTTT
CATLAEPAPFDTQYF
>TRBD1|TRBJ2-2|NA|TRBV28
TGTGCCAGCAGTACGGGACAGTTCACCGGGGAGCTGTTTTTT
CASSTGQFTGELFF
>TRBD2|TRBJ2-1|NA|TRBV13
TGTGCCAGCAGCTTAGGCACCCCAGGCTTCCTAGCGGGAGGGGGGTACAATGAGCAGTTCTTC
CASSLGTPGFLAGGGYNEQFF
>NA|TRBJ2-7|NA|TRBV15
TGTGCCACCAGCATGGGGCAGCAGGTGTCATACGAGCAGTACTTC
CATSMGQQVSYEQYF
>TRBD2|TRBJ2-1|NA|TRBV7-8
TGTGCCAGCAGCTTAGGGCGGACTAGCGGGAGAAGAGGTGAGCAGTTCTTC
CASSLGRTSGRRGEQFF
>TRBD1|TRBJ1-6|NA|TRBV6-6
TGTGCCAGCAGTTACCAAACAGGGGACAATTCACCCCTCCACTTT
CASSYQTGDNSPLHF
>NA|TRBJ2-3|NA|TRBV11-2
TGTGCCAGCAGCTTCCTCCGGGATACGCAGTATTTT
CASSFLRDTQYF
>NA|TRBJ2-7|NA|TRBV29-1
TGCAGCGTAGCGGACAGCTACGAGCAGTACTTC
CSVADSYEQYF
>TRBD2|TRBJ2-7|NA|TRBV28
TGTGGTTCCCGCGGGAGGGCCTACGAGCAGTACTTC
CGSRGRAYEQYF
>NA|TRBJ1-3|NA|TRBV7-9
TGTGCCAGCAGGACCAGGGTAGCTGGAAACACCATATATTTT
CASRTRVAGNTIYF
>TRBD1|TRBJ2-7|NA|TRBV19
TGTGCCAGTAGTAGCCTTCCGGGGACAGGGGGCTACGAGCAGTACTTC
CASSSLPGTGGYEQYF
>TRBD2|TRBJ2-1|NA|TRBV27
TGTGCCAGCACCCTAACTAGCGGGAGGCTAGATGAGCAGTTCTTC
CASTLTSGRLDEQFF
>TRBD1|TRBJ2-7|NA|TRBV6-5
TGTGCCAGCAGTGCGGACAGGGCTCCCTACGAGCAGTACTTC
CASSADRAPYEQYF
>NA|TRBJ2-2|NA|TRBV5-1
TGCGCCAGCAGCTTGGCCGCGACTAGGATGAACACCGGGGAGCTGTTTTTT
CASSLAATRMNTGELFF
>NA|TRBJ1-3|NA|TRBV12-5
TGTGCTAGTGGGGGAGTGAGCTCTGGAAACACCATATATTTT
CASGGVSSGNTIYF
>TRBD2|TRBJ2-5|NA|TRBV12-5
TGTGCTAGTGGTTTGCAACTAGCGGGAGAGACCCAGTACTTC
CASGLQLAGETQYF
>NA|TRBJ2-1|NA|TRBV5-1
TGCGCCAGCAGCTTGGAGGCGGGGAGCCAGTTCTTC
CASSLEAGSQFF
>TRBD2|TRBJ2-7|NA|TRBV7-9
TGTGCCAGCGACGAACTAATAGCGGGAGCGGGGGAGCAGTACTTC
CASDELIAGAGEQYF
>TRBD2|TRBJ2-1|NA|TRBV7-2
TGTGCCAGCAGCTTGGGACTAGCCGGGTATGAGCAGTTCTTC
CASSLGLAGYEQFF
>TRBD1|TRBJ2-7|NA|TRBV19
TGTGCCAGTAGTTCACAGGACAGGGGGCCCAACGAGCAGTACTTC
CASSSQDRGPNEQYF
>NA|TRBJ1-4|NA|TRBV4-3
TGCGCCAGCAGCGGGGGTCGGGGGGGGCCTTTGCCTAATGAAAAACTGTTTTTT
CASSGGRGGPLPNEKLFF
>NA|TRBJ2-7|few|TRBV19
TGTGCCAGTAGTGCAACAGCCGTTGGGTACGAGCAGTACTTC
CASSATAVGYEQYF
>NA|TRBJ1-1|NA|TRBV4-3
TGCGCCAGCAGCCAAGAACTGTTACTGAACACTGAAGCTTTCTTT
CASSQELLLNTEAFF
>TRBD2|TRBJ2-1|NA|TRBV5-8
TGTGCCAGCAGCTGGGGACTAGCAGGCGAGCAGTTCTTC
CASSWGLAGEQFF
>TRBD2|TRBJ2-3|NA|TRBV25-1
TGTGCCAGCAGTGAAGTTCGGGGGGGAGGAGATACGCAGTATTTT
CASSEVRGGGDTQYF
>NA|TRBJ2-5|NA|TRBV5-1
TGCGCCAGCAGCTTGGCCCGGGGAGAGGGAGAGACCCAGTACTTC
CASSLARGEGETQYF
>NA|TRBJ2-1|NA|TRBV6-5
TGTGCCAGCAGTTTATCTCCAGGGCTCGATGAGCAGTTCTTC
CASSLSPGLDEQFF
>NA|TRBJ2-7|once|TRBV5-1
TGCGCCAGCAGAGCCCAACTTGGAGGGTCCTACGAGCAGTACTTC
CASRAQLGGSYEQYF
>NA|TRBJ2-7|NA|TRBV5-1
TGCGCCAGCAGCTACTCGACAGGCTCCTACGAGCAGTACTTC
CASSYSTGSYEQYF
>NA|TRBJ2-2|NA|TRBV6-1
TGTGCCAGCAGTGAAGTAAGACAGAACACCGGGGAGCTGTTTTTT
CASSEVRQNTGELFF